Following are 14 T cell receptor beta chains from one sample sequenced in a study of shared clonotypes between healthy human individuals. Clones were read by immunoSEQ multiplex PCR, and TCRdb kept only the in-frame ones, dropping some. The sample has fewer than 1.8 million clones, 98% seen once; the top ten hold around 0.38%. Sequencing input: naive CD4+ T cells sorted from blood. Subset described: CD45RA+ positively selected. These TCRs come from a young man in good health.

The chain couples TRBV2 to TRBJ2-2; D ambiguous. The V gene lost 2 bases and the J gene lost 0 bases, with 7 bases spanning the gap. The CDR3 covers 15 residues. Germline V CDR1 and CDR2: SNHLY, FYNNEI. In DNA, the CDR3 is TGTGCCAGCAGTGAACTCCTCGCGAACACCGGGGAGCTGTTTTTT. Protein product: CASSELLANTGELFF.

The table lists this clone with a count of one. The V and J genes are TRBV28 and TRBJ2-7; 9 bases agree with TRBD1. The CDR3 runs to 15 residues. Trimming at V came to 8 bases and at J to 4 bases, leaving 12 bases not matched to a gene. The germline CDR1 and CDR2 sequences are MDHEN and SYDVKM. CDR3 DNA: TGTGCCAGCCTTCCCGGGACAGGGAAGGGGTACGAGCAGTACTTC. It specifies CASLPGTGKGYEQYF.

This clone was recorded once. This chain connects TRBV4-1 to TRBJ2-4; TRBD2 agrees at 12 bases. Trimming took 1 base from V and 2 from J; bases not matched to a gene: 3. CDR1 MGHRA and CDR2 YSYEKL come from the germline V gene. This CDR3 region has 17 residues. CDR3 protein: CASSQGWTSGTKNIQYF. In DNA form, the CDR3 reads TGCGCCAGCAGCCAAGGATGGACTAGCGGGACCAAAAACATTCAGTACTTC.

The chain recombines TRBV5-1 with TRBJ2-3; D perhaps matches TRBD2 (5 bases). V lost 0 bases and J lost 0, with 11 bases in between. The CDR3 consists of 16 residues. Germline CDR1 is SGHRS and CDR2 is YFSETQ. The CDR3 protein is CASSLGWTSSTDTQYF. CDR3 nucleotides: TGCGCCAGCAGCTTGGGATGGACTTCTAGCACAGATACGCAGTATTTT.

V and J are TRBV5-1 and TRBJ1-1; D unresolved. V was shortened by 4 bases and J by 5 bases, with 15 bases between the two germline ends. This CDR3 spans 14 amino acids. The germline gives CDR1 SGHRS, CDR2 YFSETQ. This CDR3 is CASSPFGGQTEAFF. The CDR3 DNA follows: TGCGCCAGCAGCCCTTTCGGAGGGCAGACTGAAGCTTTCTTT.

This clone was seen a single time. This chain links TRBV5-6 with TRBJ2-1; 15 nucleotides line up with TRBD2. V dropped 4 bases and J dropped 7; count of bases not matched to a gene: 6. Germline-derived CDR1 and CDR2 are SGHDT and YYEEEE. The CDR3 covers 16 residues. The CDR3 nucleotides read TGTGCCAGCAGCCCACCAGGACTAGCGGGAGGGAATGAGCAGTTCTTC. This gives the protein CASSPPGLAGGNEQFF.

The rearrangement joins TRBV5-1 to TRBJ2-7, with TRBD1 matching over 8 bases. This CDR3 comprises 14 residues. The germline V gene encodes CDR1 SGHRS and CDR2 YFSETQ. V shed 3 bases and J 4 bases; nucleotides not matched to a gene: 6. CDR3 nucleotides: TGCGCCAGCAGCTCGGGGACAGGCCAATACGAGCAGTACTTC. Its protein product is CASSSGTGQYEQYF.

As regards this clone: Other DNA sequences within the sample encode an identical CDR3. The rearrangement links TRBV5-1 to TRBJ2-7; 9 bases line up with TRBD1. The germline gives CDR1 SGHRS, CDR2 YFSETQ. This CDR3 has 16 amino acids. The trim removed 4 bases at V and 2 bases at J, leaving 10 bases unmatched. The chain's CDR3 is CASSPPPGQGPYEQYF. Here the CDR3 DNA reads TGCGCCAGCAGCCCGCCCCCCGGACAGGGGCCCTACGAGCAGTACTTC.

The chain combines TRBV2 with TRBJ2-7; D remains ambiguous. Germline assignment: CDR1 SNHLY and CDR2 FYNNEI. With 1 base removed from V and 2 bases from J, the gap between germline ends came to 6 bases. The CDR3 loop spans 13 amino acids. The CDR3 sequence: CASSEVGPYEQYF. For the CDR3, the DNA is TGTGCCAGCAGTGAAGTAGGACCCTACGAGCAGTACTTC.

Concerning this clone itself: This CDR3 is also generated by other DNA sequences in the sample. This chain links TRBV10-3 with TRBJ2-3; unclear D gene. V shed 4 bases and J shed 2 bases, with 4 bases lying between them. Germline V lookup: CDR1 ENHRY, CDR2 SYGVKD. The CDR3 has 12 amino acids. CDR3 sequence: CAISGTTDTQYF. The CDR3 nucleotides read TGTGCCATCAGTGGGACCACAGATACGCAGTATTTT.

V is TRBV6-1 and J is TRBJ1-1; a weak D match, TRBD1 (5 bases). CDR3 length: 13 residues. Germline V gives CDR1 MNHNS, CDR2 SASEGT. The CDR3 protein is CVTGRVMNTEAFF. In DNA, the CDR3 is TGTGTCACCGGCAGGGTAATGAACACTGAAGCTTTCTTT.

This rearrangement joins TRBV4-3 to TRBJ2-1; TRBD2 might be the D (5 bases). Germline CDR1 LGHNA, CDR2 YSLEER. Trimming cost V 1 base and J 9 bases, with 16 bases left between them. The CDR3 is 15 residues long. The CDR3 DNA reads as TGCGCCAGCAGCCAAGTCCCATCGGGAAGCTTTGAGCAGTTCTTC. Its translation is CASSQVPSGSFEQFF.

The V and J genes are TRBV5-1 and TRBJ2-7; D perhaps matches TRBD1 (6 bases). Trimming removed 3 bases at V and 2 bases at J, with 12 bases between. CDR3 length: 14 amino acids. CDR1 and CDR2 from the germline V gene are SGHRS and YFSETQ. CDR3 in amino acids: CASSWYPGAYEQYF. The CDR3 DNA reads as TGCGCCAGCAGCTGGTATCCAGGGGCCTACGAGCAGTACTTC.

This chain uses TRBV5-1 with TRBJ2-5, with 10 bases identical to TRBD2. Germline V gives CDR1 SGHRS, CDR2 YFSETQ. This CDR3 region has 15 residues. V dropped 5 bases and J dropped 3; count of bases not matched to a gene: 7. As DNA, the CDR3 is TGCGCCAGCAGTTTGTCAGCGGGAGGGGAAGAGACCCAGTACTTC. This codes for CASSLSAGGEETQYF.